Here is one T cell receptor (beta chain) with its context. This sample is drawn from a study of blood T cells in healthy people across ages. Using a J-beta primer mix together with a sample-barcoded 5' primer, a second PCR was run for about 6 to 12 cycles. From the 5' RACE reads, TCRdb called clonotypes with MiXCR, one entry per CDR3 protein. The data hold a few hundred thousand distinct CDR3 sequences, with 25% to 35% observed a single time. The study isolated at least 6 million PBMCs from each sample. The sample was also linked to a second study, of T cells of mothers and their children. That report notes: Donors comprised a few healthy Caucasian mothers plus their six children. It was found that thymic selection shapes TCR recombination output similarly in related and unrelated pairs.

This TCR derives from a boy between 2 and 10 years old in good health. Sequencing was carried out using blood.

CDR3 DNA sequence: TGTGCCAGCAGCCGGGGGGTAGAGTCGGGGTCCCAAGAGACCCAGTACTTC. This sequence encodes CASSRGVESGSQETQYF. This chain joins TRBV7-8 and TRBJ2-5; 7 nucleotides agree with TRBD2. Trimming at V came to 5 bases and at J to 1 base, leaving 13 bases not matched to a gene. Germline loops: CDR1 SGHVS, CDR2 FQNEAQ. CDR3 length: 17 residues.